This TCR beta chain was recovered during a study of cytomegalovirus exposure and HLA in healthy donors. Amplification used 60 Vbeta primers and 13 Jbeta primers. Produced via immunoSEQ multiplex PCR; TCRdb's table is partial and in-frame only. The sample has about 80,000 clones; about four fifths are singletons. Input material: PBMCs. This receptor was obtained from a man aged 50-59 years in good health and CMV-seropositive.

CDR3 in DNA: TGCAGCGTTCTCCTCTATGACAGCCCGAACACTGAAGCTTTCTTT. This gives the protein CSVLLYDSPNTEAFF. This chain uses TRBV29-1 with TRBJ1-1, with D possibly being TRBD1 (5 bases). CDR3 length equals 15 residues. V was clipped by 5 bases and J by 1 base, with 17 bases between them. Germline CDR1 and CDR2: SQVTM and ANQGSEA.